The next 11 T cell receptor beta chains were all read from a single sample in a study of cytotoxic CD8 clonotypes in ibrutinib-treated CLL. Sequencing used immunoSEQ multiplex PCR; TCRdb keeps in-frame clones, though not all of them. The table records nearly 300,000 clones, 65% to 85% of them present only once. The sequencing here drew on PBMCs, taken at disease progression, from a patient treated with ibrutinib. The source of these receptors is a human donor with chronic lymphocytic leukemia.

The chain is built from TRBV4-1 and TRBJ1-1, with D hard to call. The length of the CDR3 is 16 residues. CDR1 MGHRA and CDR2 YSYEKL come from the germline V gene. The ends were cut back, 0 bases at V and 0 bases at J, with 11 bases in the middle. The CDR3 region has the DNA TGCGCCAGCAGCCAAGATCGCCCGCCGATGAACACTGAAGCTTTCTTT. It codes for CASSQDRPPMNTEAFF.

The V call is TRBV29-1, the J call TRBJ2-3; TRBD2 matches at 9 bases. V lost 6 bases and J lost 2; bases outside the gene matches: 9. This CDR3 is built from 15 residues. Germline CDR1 is SQVTM and CDR2 is ANQGSEA. The DNA of the CDR3 is TGCAGCGTGGCGGGAGGGGCGCCGCCCACAGATACGCAGTATTTT. It yields the protein CSVAGGAPPTDTQYF.

The rearrangement joins TRBV6-5 to TRBJ2-7, with 8 bases identical to TRBD1. CDR1 and CDR2 (germline): MNHEY, SVGAGI. This CDR3 is 15 amino acids long. V lost 5 bases, J lost 2 bases, and 8 bases stayed unmatched. The CDR3 sequence is CASSPGQGLPYEQYF. In DNA form, the CDR3 reads TGTGCCAGCAGTCCAGGACAGGGACTCCCCTACGAGCAGTACTTC.

The chain employs TRBV7-9 and TRBJ2-7; either TRBD1 or TRBD2 may supply D (5 bases each). This CDR3 spans 15 amino acids. Germline V gene data show CDR1 as SEHNR and CDR2 as FQNEAQ (reference sequence). V was cut by 1 base and J by 3 bases, with 13 bases left in between. The CDR3 nucleotides read TGTGCCAGCAGCTTAGGGGGGAGAGGGCGCTACGAGCAGTACTTC. This gives the protein CASSLGGRGRYEQYF. Supplemented by reference TRBV7-9 and TRBJ2-7, the full variable domain reads DTGVSQNPRHKITKRGQNVTFRCDPISEHNRLYWYRQTLGQGPEFLTYFQNEAQLEKSRLLSDRFSAERPKGSFSTLEIQRTEQGDSAMYLCASSLGGRGRYEQYFGPGTRLTVT.

The table lists this clone with a few counts. V gene TRBV5-1 combines with J gene TRBJ1-2; maybe TRBD1 (5 bases). In germline, CDR1 is SGHRS, CDR2 YFSETQ. V lost 7 bases and J lost 4, with 26 bases in between. This CDR3 region has 17 residues. In nucleotides, the CDR3 is TGCGCCAGCCGGGACGACGACATCGCCAGCCCCGTCTATGGCTACACCTTC. Its translation is CASRDDDIASPVYGYTF.

This clone was observed a few times. The chain is built from TRBV19 and TRBJ2-7, with TRBD2 identical over 14 bases. With 9 bases clipped from V and 3 bases from J, the junction kept 7 bases outside the gene matches. Germline CDR1 LNHDA, CDR2 SQIVND (reference sequence). This CDR3 spans 15 amino acids. The CDR3 is CASNTGLAGGYEQYF. The CDR3 nucleotides read TGTGCCAGCAATACCGGACTAGCGGGGGGCTACGAGCAGTACTTC.

J is TRBJ2-3 and V is TRBV4-1, with 8 positions matching TRBD1. CDR3 length: 18 amino acids. V dropped 1 base and J dropped 3; count of bases not matched to a gene: 12. Germline CDR1 and CDR2: MGHRA and YSYEKL. CDR3: CASSQGWTGLVRTDTQYF. CDR3 in DNA: TGCGCCAGCAGCCAAGGGTGGACAGGGTTAGTGAGGACAGATACGCAGTATTTT.

V and J are TRBV2 and TRBJ2-7; D is undetermined. V dropped 6 bases and J dropped 3 bases, with 12 bases sitting between them. The CDR3 is 13 residues long. Per the germline V gene, CDR1 is SNHLY and CDR2 is FYNNEI. The chain's CDR3 is CASRGRLIYEQYF. CDR3 in DNA: TGTGCCAGCAGGGGAAGATTGATCTACGAGCAGTACTTC.

The gene calls are TRBV18 and TRBJ1-1; D gene unclear. This CDR3 spans 12 amino acids. CDR1 is KGHSH, CDR2 LQKENI, per germline. Trimming took off 4 bases at V and 9 bases at J, with 12 bases between the two ends. This chain's CDR3 is CASSRPWEKAFF. The CDR3 nucleotides read TGTGCCAGCTCACGGCCGTGGGAGAAAGCTTTCTTT.

The chain recombines TRBV5-6 with TRBJ2-7, with a weak D call TRBD2 (6 bases). V lost 2 bases and J lost 2, with 11 bases in between. This CDR3 contains 14 residues. The germline V gene has CDR1 SGHDT and CDR2 YYEEEE. The CDR3, as DNA: TGTGCCAGCAGCTTACTCGGGAGAACCTACGAGCAGTACTTC. This gives the protein CASSLLGRTYEQYF.

This clone showed up just a few times. V gene TRBV28 combines with J gene TRBJ2-3; unclear D gene. Trimming shortened V by 3 bases and J by 0 bases, and 10 bases separated the two germline ends. The germline gives CDR1 MDHEN, CDR2 SYDVKM. This CDR3 is 15 amino acids long. The CDR3 loop reads CASSLLPASTDTQYF. The CDR3 DNA reads TGTGCCAGCAGTTTGCTCCCGGCCAGCACAGATACGCAGTATTTT.